The source of this TCR beta chain is a study of CD8 T cells in Susac syndrome. cDNA came from roughly 0.53 to 1 ug RNA primed by random hexamers. TCR beta CDR3 was amplified by immunoSEQ covering 54 Vbeta and 13 Jbeta. TCRdb re-derived calls from the immunoSEQ multiplex PCR reads in MiXCR, one entry per CDR3 protein. Of 200,000 to 250,000 distinct CDR3 sequences in the sample, 80% to 95% are singletons; the top ten hold about 0.12%. This CDR3 has 15 amino acids. With 0 bases clipped from V and 2 bases from J, the junction kept 2 bases outside the gene matches. Germline assignment: CDR1 MNHEY and CDR2 SVGAGI.

This chain uses TRBV6-5 with TRBJ2-3; 7 nucleotides align to TRBD1. The sequence came from a human donor with multiple sclerosis. The source material was CD8+ T cells from PBMCs. This CDR3 reads CASSYSTGYTDTQYF. CDR3 in DNA: TGTGCCAGCAGTTACTCGACAGGGTACACAGATACGCAGTATTTT.